This TCR beta chain was recovered during a study of blood T cell repertoires in COVID-19. Study at large: There were acute and convalescent COVID-19 samples, and they came from the United States, Italy and Spain.

Sequencing was performed with immunoSEQ multiplex PCR; in TCRdb, only in-frame clones are kept and a portion is missing. The sample consists of about 120,000 clones, over 65% of them appearing once. This CDR3 is built from 17 residues. This chain uses TRBV21-1 with TRBJ2-3; no check of the table's D call, TRBD2, against the DNA was made. TRBV21-1 is flagged as a pseudogene. The sample was peripheral blood. The receptor's source is a woman between 65 and 79 years old with acute or convalescent COVID-19. The CDR3 is CASSNGLAGGRTDTQYF. DNA for the CDR3: TGTGCCAGCAGCAATGGACTAGCGGGGGGGCGCACAGATACGCAGTATTTT.